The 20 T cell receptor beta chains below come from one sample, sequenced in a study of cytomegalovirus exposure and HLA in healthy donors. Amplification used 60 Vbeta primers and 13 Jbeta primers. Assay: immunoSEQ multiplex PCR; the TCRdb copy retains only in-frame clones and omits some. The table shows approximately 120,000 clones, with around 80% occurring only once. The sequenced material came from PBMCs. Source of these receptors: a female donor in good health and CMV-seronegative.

This chain's CDR3 is CASSQSGTGAYSGANVLTF. Here the CDR3 DNA reads TGTGCCAGCTCGCAGTCCGGGACAGGGGCCTACTCTGGGGCCAACGTCCTGACTTTC. The chain employs TRBV18 and TRBJ2-6, with 10 bases that match TRBD1. This CDR3 is 19 amino acids long. V lost 6 bases and J lost 0; bases outside the gene matches: 11. Germline assignment: CDR1 KGHSH and CDR2 LQKENI.

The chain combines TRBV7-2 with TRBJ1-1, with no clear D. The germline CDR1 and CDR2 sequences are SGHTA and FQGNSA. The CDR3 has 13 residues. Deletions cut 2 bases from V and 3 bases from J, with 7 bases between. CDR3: CASSLQRDTEAFF. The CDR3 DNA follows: TGTGCCAGCAGCTTACAAAGAGACACTGAAGCTTTCTTT.

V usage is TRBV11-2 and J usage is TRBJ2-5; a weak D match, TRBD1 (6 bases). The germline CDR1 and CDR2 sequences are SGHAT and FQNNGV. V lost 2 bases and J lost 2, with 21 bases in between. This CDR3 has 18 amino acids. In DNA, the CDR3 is TGTGCCAGCAGCTTAAGGGTCGGGTCGGGGACAAGTCAAGAGACCCAGTACTTC. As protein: CASSLRVGSGTSQETQYF.

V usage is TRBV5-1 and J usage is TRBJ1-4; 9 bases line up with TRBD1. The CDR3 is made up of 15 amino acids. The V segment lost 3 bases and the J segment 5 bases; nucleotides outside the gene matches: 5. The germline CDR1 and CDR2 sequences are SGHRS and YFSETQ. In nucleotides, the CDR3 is TGCGCCAGCAGCTCAAGCGGGACAGGGAATGAAAAACTGTTTTTT. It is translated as CASSSSGTGNEKLFF.

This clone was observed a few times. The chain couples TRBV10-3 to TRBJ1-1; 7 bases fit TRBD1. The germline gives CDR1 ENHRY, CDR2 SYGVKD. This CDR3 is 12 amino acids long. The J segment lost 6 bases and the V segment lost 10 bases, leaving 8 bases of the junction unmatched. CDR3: CATQGSTPEAFF. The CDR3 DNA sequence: TGTGCCACACAGGGGAGTACACCTGAAGCTTTCTTT.

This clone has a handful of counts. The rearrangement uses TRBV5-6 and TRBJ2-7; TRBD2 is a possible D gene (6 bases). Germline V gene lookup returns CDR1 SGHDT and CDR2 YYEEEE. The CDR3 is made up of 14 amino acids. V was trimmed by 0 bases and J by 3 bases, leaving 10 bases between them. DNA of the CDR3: TGTGCCAGCAGCTTGGTCGGGGACTTCTACGAGCAGTACTTC. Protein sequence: CASSLVGDFYEQYF.

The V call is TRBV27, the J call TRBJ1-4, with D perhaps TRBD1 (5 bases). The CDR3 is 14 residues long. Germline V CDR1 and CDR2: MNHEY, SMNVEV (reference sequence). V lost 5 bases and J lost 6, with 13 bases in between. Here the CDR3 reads CASSRGGGYEKLFF. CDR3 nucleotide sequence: TGTGCCAGCAGTCGCGGGGGGGGTTATGAAAAACTGTTTTTT. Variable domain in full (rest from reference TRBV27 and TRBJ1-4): EAQVTQNPRYLITVTGKKLTVTCSQNMNHEYMSWYRQDPGLGLRQIYYSMNVEVTDKGDVPEGYKVSRKEKRNFPLILESPSPNQTSLYFCASSRGGGYEKLFFGSGTQLSVL.

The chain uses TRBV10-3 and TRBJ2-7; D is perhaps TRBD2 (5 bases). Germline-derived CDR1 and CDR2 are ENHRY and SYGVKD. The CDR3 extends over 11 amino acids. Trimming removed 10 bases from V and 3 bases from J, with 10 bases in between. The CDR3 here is CATQGGYEQYF. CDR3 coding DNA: TGTGCCACACAAGGAGGCTACGAGCAGTACTTC.

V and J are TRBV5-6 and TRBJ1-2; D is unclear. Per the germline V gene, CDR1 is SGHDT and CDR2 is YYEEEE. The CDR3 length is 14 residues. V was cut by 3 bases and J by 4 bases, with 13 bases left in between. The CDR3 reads CASSSEGLAYGYTF. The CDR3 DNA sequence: TGTGCCAGCAGCTCAGAGGGTCTCGCCTATGGCTACACCTTC.

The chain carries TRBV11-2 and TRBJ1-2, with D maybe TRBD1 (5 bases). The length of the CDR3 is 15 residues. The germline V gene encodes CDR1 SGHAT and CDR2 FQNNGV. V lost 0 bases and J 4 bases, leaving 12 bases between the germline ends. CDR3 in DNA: TGTGCCAGCAGCTTAGATCTCGGGGGGGTCTATGGCTACACCTTC. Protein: CASSLDLGGVYGYTF. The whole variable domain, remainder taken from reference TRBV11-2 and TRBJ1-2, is EAGVAQSPRYKIIEKRQSVAFWCNPISGHATLYWYQQILGQGPKLLIQFQNNGVVDDSQLPKDRFSAERLKGVDSTLKIQPAKLEDSAVYLCASSLDLGGVYGYTFGSGTRLTVV.

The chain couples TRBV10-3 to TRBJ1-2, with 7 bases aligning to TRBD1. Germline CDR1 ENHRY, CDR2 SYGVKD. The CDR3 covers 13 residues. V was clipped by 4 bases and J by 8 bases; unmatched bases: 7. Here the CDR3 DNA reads TGTGCCATCAGTGTTGACAGGGTATCCGGCTACACCTTC. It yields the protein CAISVDRVSGYTF.

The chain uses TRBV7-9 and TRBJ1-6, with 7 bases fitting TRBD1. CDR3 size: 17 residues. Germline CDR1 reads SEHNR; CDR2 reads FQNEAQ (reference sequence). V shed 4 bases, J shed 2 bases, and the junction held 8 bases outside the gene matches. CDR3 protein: CASSSYQQGAYNSPLHF. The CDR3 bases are TGTGCCAGCAGCTCTTACCAGCAGGGGGCCTATAATTCACCCCTCCACTTT.

CDR3 DNA sequence: TGTGCCATCAGTGACCGGCCAGGCATGAACACTGAAGCTTTCTTT. It translates to CAISDRPGMNTEAFF. This chain connects TRBV10-3 to TRBJ1-1; D not certain. The CDR3 extends over 15 amino acids. The germline V gene has CDR1 ENHRY and CDR2 SYGVKD. The V end lost 3 bases, the J end lost 0 bases, and 11 bases lay between the germline ends.

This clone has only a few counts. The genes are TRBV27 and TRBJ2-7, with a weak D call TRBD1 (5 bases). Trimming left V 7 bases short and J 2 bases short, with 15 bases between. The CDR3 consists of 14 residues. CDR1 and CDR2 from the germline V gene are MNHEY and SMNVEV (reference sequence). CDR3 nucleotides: TGTGCCAGCACGCCGGCAGGGCGGCCCTACGAGCAGTACTTC. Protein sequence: CASTPAGRPYEQYF.

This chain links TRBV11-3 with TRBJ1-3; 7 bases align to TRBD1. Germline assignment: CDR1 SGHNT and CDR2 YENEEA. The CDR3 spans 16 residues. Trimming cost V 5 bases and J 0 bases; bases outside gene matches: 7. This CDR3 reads CASSPKRQGSGNTIYF. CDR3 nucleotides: TGTGCCAGCAGCCCAAAGAGACAGGGCTCTGGAAACACCATATATTTT.

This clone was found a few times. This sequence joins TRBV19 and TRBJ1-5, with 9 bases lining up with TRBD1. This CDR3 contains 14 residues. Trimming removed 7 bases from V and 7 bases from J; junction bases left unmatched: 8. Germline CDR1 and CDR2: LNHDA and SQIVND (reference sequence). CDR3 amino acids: CASKGQGLEQPQHF. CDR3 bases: TGTGCCAGTAAAGGACAGGGGCTAGAACAGCCCCAGCATTTT.

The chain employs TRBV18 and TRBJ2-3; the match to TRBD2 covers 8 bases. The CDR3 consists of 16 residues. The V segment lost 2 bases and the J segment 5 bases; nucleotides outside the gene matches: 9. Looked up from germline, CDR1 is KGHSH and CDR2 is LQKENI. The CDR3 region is CASSPFSGGPGDTQYF. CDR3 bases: TGTGCCAGCTCACCATTTTCGGGGGGGCCCGGAGATACGCAGTATTTT.

DNA of the CDR3: TGCGCCAGCAGTTCATTAAAACTAGCGGGATACACCGGGGAGCTGTTTTTT. Protein: CASSSLKLAGYTGELFF. The V and J genes are TRBV5-1 and TRBJ2-2, with 10 bases that match TRBD2. Germline CDR1 SGHRS, CDR2 YFSETQ. This CDR3 has 17 amino acids. The V gene end was trimmed by 5 bases and the J gene end by 3 bases; junction bases not matched to a gene: 10. Full variable domain (rest looked up from reference TRBV5-1 and TRBJ2-2): KAGVTQTPRYLIKTRGQQVTLSCSPISGHRSVSWYQQTPGQGLQFLFEYFSETQRNKGNFPGRFSGRQFSNSRSEMNVSTLELGDSALYLCASSSLKLAGYTGELFFGEGSRLTVL.

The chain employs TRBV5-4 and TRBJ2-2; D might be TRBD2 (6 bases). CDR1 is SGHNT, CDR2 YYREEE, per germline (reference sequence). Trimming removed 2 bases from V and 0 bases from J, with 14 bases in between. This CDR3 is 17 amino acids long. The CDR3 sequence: CASSFSAGDANTGELFF. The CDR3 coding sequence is TGTGCCAGCAGCTTCTCAGCGGGTGACGCGAACACCGGGGAGCTGTTTTTT.

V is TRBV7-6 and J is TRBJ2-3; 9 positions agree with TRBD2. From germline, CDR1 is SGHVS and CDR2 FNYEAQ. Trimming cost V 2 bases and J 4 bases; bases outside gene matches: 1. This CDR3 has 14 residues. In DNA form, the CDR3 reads TGTGCCAGCAGCTTAAGCGGGGGGCCAGATACGCAGTATTTT. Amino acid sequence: CASSLSGGPDTQYF.